The 22 T cell receptor beta chains given below trace back to one sample, sequenced in a study of blood T cells in healthy people across ages. Primed by a sample-barcoded 5' primer and a J-beta primer mix, a second PCR proceeded for about 6 to 11 cycles. TCRdb reprocessed the 5' RACE reads with MiXCR, giving one entry per CDR3 protein. The sample holds fewer than 2 million distinct CDR3 sequences, around 42% seen once. The specimen was blood. These receptors all come from a human donor in good health.

The J gene is TRBJ1-1, the V gene TRBV12-3 or TRBV12-4, with D possibly being TRBD1 (5 bases). The length of the CDR3 is 16 residues. V shed 3 bases and J shed 7 bases, with 21 bases lying between them. The CDR3 loop is CASSFFVQGVGVEAFF. CDR3 nucleotide sequence: TGTGCCAGCAGTTTCTTCGTCCAGGGCGTGGGGGTTGAAGCTTTCTTT.

This clonotype was found a few times. The CDR3 nucleotides are TGCGCCAGCAGCCAAGAATTCAGGGGGTTGCTCTACGAGCAGTACTTC. Its protein is CASSQEFRGLLYEQYF. The V gene is TRBV4-3, the J gene TRBJ2-7; TRBD1 aligns across 7 bases. V shed 0 bases, J shed 3 bases, and the junction held 8 bases outside the gene matches. The V gene's germline CDR1 is LGHNA and CDR2 YSLEER. The CDR3 has 16 amino acids.

V gene TRBV4-2 combines with J gene TRBJ1-2; 7 bases match TRBD1. Trimming removed 0 bases from V and 3 bases from J; junction bases left unmatched: 4. This CDR3 has 15 amino acids. Germline CDR1 and CDR2: LGHNA and YNFKEQ. CDR3 region: CASSQEGGGDYGYTF. The CDR3 nucleotides read TGTGCCAGCAGCCAAGAGGGAGGGGGCGACTATGGCTACACCTTC.

The chain carries TRBV29-1 and TRBJ2-2; TRBD1 aligns across 10 bases. The CDR3 is 14 residues long. CDR1 and CDR2 (germline): SQVTM, ANQGSEA. Trimming at V came to 7 bases and at J to 5 bases, leaving 7 bases not matched to a gene. Here the CDR3 reads CSAWDRGVTGELFF. CDR3 bases: TGCAGCGCTTGGGACAGGGGAGTTACCGGGGAGCTGTTTTTT.

The sample holds a few counts of this clonotype. This chain uses TRBV29-1 with TRBJ2-1; 8 positions match TRBD1. The CDR3 loop spans 15 amino acids. Losses at the gene ends were 5 bases for V and 9 bases for J; bases not matched to a gene: 15. The germline V gene has CDR1 SQVTM and CDR2 ANQGSEA. CDR3 in amino acids: CSVLRPGTGWVEQFF. The DNA for the CDR3 is TGCAGCGTTCTCCGTCCCGGGACAGGTTGGGTTGAGCAGTTCTTC.

V is TRBV19 and J is TRBJ1-5; D ambiguous. CDR1 is LNHDA, CDR2 SQIVND, per germline (reference sequence). CDR3 length: 12 amino acids. V dropped 5 bases and J dropped 7 bases, with 9 bases sitting between them. The CDR3 bases are TGTGCCAGTAGTGAGGTGACCCAGCCCCAGCATTTT. This sequence encodes CASSEVTQPQHF.

With respect to this clonotype: One end of the junction is discordant with germline, which a read error may explain. The chain couples TRBV2 to TRBJ1-1; perhaps TRBD1 as D (6 bases). Germline CDR1 reads SNHLY; CDR2 reads FYNNEI. The CDR3 length is 13 residues. The CDR3 protein is CASSNRVNAEAFF. In nucleotides, the CDR3 is TGTGCCAGCAGCAACAGGGTGAACGCTGAAGCTTTCTTT.

J is TRBJ1-2 and V is TRBV7-2; no definite D call. The germline gives CDR1 SGHTA, CDR2 FQGNSA. The CDR3 is 12 residues long. The V gene lost 6 bases and the J gene lost 7 bases, with 12 bases spanning the gap. CDR3 coding DNA: TGTGCCAGCAGAGGAATGGCCCCTGGCTACACCTTC. Amino acids: CASRGMAPGYTF.

This clonotype came up a few times. This chain joins TRBV7-3 and TRBJ2-6, with a possible D match to TRBD2 (5 bases). V was cut by 2 bases and J by 0 bases, with 11 bases left in between. The CDR3 covers 17 residues. The V gene's germline CDR1 is SGHTA and CDR2 FQGTGA. CDR3 DNA: TGTGCCAGCAGCTTAGGGCCAGCGGTCTCTGGGGCCAACGTCCTGACTTTC. Protein sequence: CASSLGPAVSGANVLTF.

This clonotype has a handful of counts. J is TRBJ2-6 and V is TRBV4-2; a weak D match, TRBD2 (6 bases). Germline CDR1 and CDR2: LGHNA and YNFKEQ. The V end lost 4 bases, the J end lost 1 base, and 20 bases lay between the germline ends. This CDR3 is built from 19 residues. The CDR3 protein is CASSLPPGLDKSGANVLTF. CDR3 DNA sequence: TGTGCCAGCAGCCTACCGCCGGGACTGGACAAATCTGGGGCCAACGTCCTGACTTTC.

A note on this clonotype: One end of the junction does not line up with germline, which may come from a read error. The chain carries TRBV7-2 and TRBJ2-7; possibly TRBD2 for D (7 bases). Germline CDR1 and CDR2: SGHTA and FQGNSA. The CDR3 spans 15 residues. DNA of the CDR3: TGTGCCGGCAGCTTAGCCGGGGGAGGGGGGTTCGAGCAGTACTTC. The encoded protein is CAGSLAGGGGFEQYF.

This clonotype was detected only once. At one boundary the junction diverges from the germline segment, which might be a read error. The V call is TRBV9, the J call TRBJ1-2; D is possibly TRBD1 (5 bases). The V gene's germline CDR1 is SGDLS and CDR2 YYNGEE. This CDR3 spans 15 amino acids. CDR3 protein: CASSLGDALGYDYTF. As DNA, the CDR3 is TGTGCCAGCAGCCTCGGGGACGCCCTAGGCTATGACTACACCTTC.

The rearrangement links TRBV20-1 to TRBJ2-1; TRBD1 matches at 9 bases. After removal of 0 bases from V and 6 bases from J, the junction contained 9 bases not matched to a gene. Germline values: CDR1 DFQATT, CDR2 SNEGSKA (reference sequence). The CDR3 length is 16 residues. The CDR3 protein is CSARDRRTGDGNEQFF. The CDR3 DNA sequence: TGCAGTGCTAGAGATCGTAGGACAGGGGACGGCAATGAGCAGTTCTTC.

This clonotype appeared a few times. The V gene is TRBV7-2, the J gene TRBJ1-2; D remains unclear. V shed 10 bases and J shed 6 bases, with 18 bases lying between them. CDR3 length: 13 amino acids. Germline CDR1 and CDR2: SGHTA and FQGNSA. The CDR3 spells CATVDRLRNGYTF. DNA for the CDR3: TGTGCCACCGTGGACCGATTACGAAATGGCTACACCTTC.

The chain combines TRBV29-1 with TRBJ1-3, with D uncertain. This CDR3 spans 13 amino acids. Germline CDR1 reads SQVTM; CDR2 reads ANQGSEA. V was clipped by 4 bases and J by 0 bases, with 7 bases between them. CDR3 in amino acids: CSVVKSSGNTIYF. The CDR3, as DNA: TGCAGCGTTGTCAAGAGCTCTGGAAACACCATATATTTT.

The rearrangement joins TRBV5-1 to TRBJ1-5, with D unclear. The CDR3 extends over 15 amino acids. Germline CDR1 is SGHRS and CDR2 is YFSETQ. Trimming pared 0 bases from V and 4 bases from J, leaving 11 bases between. The CDR3 spells CASSLDPWRNQPQHF. DNA of the CDR3: TGCGCCAGCAGCTTGGATCCGTGGAGGAATCAGCCCCAGCATTTT.

The chain recombines TRBV12-3 or TRBV12-4 with TRBJ1-6; D might be TRBD1 (5 bases). V was pared by 6 bases and J by 7 bases, with 10 bases between. The length of the CDR3 is 13 residues. The CDR3 region is CASREGWNSPLHF. The CDR3 DNA reads TGTGCCAGCAGGGAGGGGTGGAATTCACCCCTCCACTTT.

The chain uses TRBV6-5 and TRBJ2-5; possibly TRBD2 for D (6 bases). The CDR3 totals 13 residues. Germline-derived CDR1 and CDR2 are MNHEY and SVGAGI. The V gene lost 11 bases and the J gene lost 0 bases, with 13 bases spanning the gap. The CDR3 reads CAAAEGYQETQYF. Written as DNA, the CDR3 is TGTGCCGCCGCGGAGGGGTACCAAGAGACCCAGTACTTC.

This clonotype was detected a few times. J is TRBJ2-7 and V is TRBV10-3, with D possibly matching TRBD1 (6 bases). V dropped 5 bases and J dropped 0 bases, with 11 bases sitting between them. The CDR3 sequence is 14 residues long. Germline V lookup: CDR1 ENHRY, CDR2 SYGVKD. The CDR3 sequence is CAISNRDNSYEQYF. CDR3 nucleotides: TGTGCCATCAGTAACCGGGACAACTCCTACGAGCAGTACTTC.

There are a few counts of this clonotype. The chain employs TRBV5-1 and TRBJ2-5; tentative D call: TRBD2 (7 bases). Trimming left V 4 bases short and J 1 base short, with 17 bases between. Germline V CDR1 and CDR2: SGHRS, YFSETQ. The CDR3 sequence is 16 residues long. The CDR3: CASSAQGGGSQETQYF. As DNA, the CDR3 is TGCGCCAGCAGCGCCCAAGGGGGGGGAAGCCAAGAGACCCAGTACTTC.

About this clonotype: A junction boundary mismatches the germline segment, possibly from a read error. The chain employs TRBV4-2 and TRBJ2-1; 9 nucleotides line up with TRBD1. Looked up from germline, CDR1 is LGHNA and CDR2 is YNFKEQ. The CDR3 contains 15 residues. The CDR3 DNA reads as TGTGCCGGCAGTCCCGACAGGGGGACGACTCTGGAGCAGTTCTTC. Translating gives CAGSPDRGTTLEQFF.

This clonotype is a singleton in its sample. The J gene is TRBJ2-1, the V gene TRBV12-3 or TRBV12-4, with 12 bases aligning to TRBD2. V lost 4 bases, J lost 5 bases, and 6 bases stayed unmatched. The CDR3 length is 16 residues. The DNA for the CDR3 is TGTGCCAGCAGTTCTGGGACTAGCGGGCTTAACAATGAGCAGTTCTTC. Translated: CASSSGTSGLNNEQFF.